This is a list of T cell receptor beta chains from one sample in a study of beta chain features in type 1 diabetes. This table comes from immunoSEQ multiplex PCR, and its TCRdb copy is limited to in-frame clones, with some not included. The sample carries 250,000 to 300,000 clones, less than 30% recorded once. Sample: naive CD4+ T cells from blood. The receptors originated from a woman between 25 and 40 years old with type 1 diabetes. Each CDR3 is given with its conserved first and last residue. The D gene is left open where the match is weak. Some rows mark clone size as missing; the rest say once, few, many or name a class of expanded clone.

J	size	D	V	CDR3	DNA
TRBJ1-2	-	-	TRBV30	CAWSGQVAINGYTF	TGTGCCTGGAGTGGACAGGTGGCCATTAATGGCTACACCTTC
TRBJ2-7	-	-	TRBV10-3	CAIRGGVDEQYF	TGTGCCATCAGAGGGGGTGTGGACGAGCAGTACTTC
TRBJ2-5	few	-	TRBV30	CAWTPHSRAGETQYF	TGTGCCTGGACCCCCCACAGTAGAGCGGGAGAGACCCAGTACTTC
TRBJ2-1	few	TRBD1	TRBV5-4	CASSPQGSSYNEQFF	TGTGCCAGCAGCCCACAGGGGAGCTCCTACAATGAGCAGTTCTTC
TRBJ2-1	few	-	TRBV5-1	CASSLVREQSEQFF	TGCGCCAGCAGCTTGGTCAGGGAACAGAGTGAGCAGTTCTTC
TRBJ2-7	-	TRBD2	TRBV10-3	CAITRTSGRSEQYF	TGTGCCATCACCCGGACTAGCGGGAGATCCGAGCAGTACTTC
TRBJ2-1	-	TRBD2	TRBV4-1	CASSQPGLADQSSYNEQFF	TGCGCCAGCAGCCAGCCGGGACTAGCGGACCAGAGCTCCTACAATGAGCAGTTCTTC
TRBJ2-1	few	TRBD1	TRBV30	CAWSVHSFGQGTEQFF	TGTGCCTGGAGTGTACATTCATTCGGACAGGGGACTGAGCAGTTCTTC
TRBJ1-4	-	-	TRBV19	CASTFDATATNEKLFF	TGTGCCAGTACCTTCGATGCAACTGCAACTAATGAAAAACTGTTTTTT
TRBJ2-1	-	-	TRBV10-3	CAISVNNEQFF	TGTGCCATCAGTGTAAACAATGAGCAGTTCTTC
TRBJ2-1	few	TRBD2	TRBV30	CAGRGLAKFF	TGTGCCGGCCGCGGACTAGCGAAGTTCTTC
TRBJ2-5	-	TRBD2	TRBV4-2	CASSQALAGGPQETQYF	TGTGCCAGCAGCCAAGCCCTAGCGGGAGGCCCCCAAGAGACCCAGTACTTC
TRBJ1-3	-	-	TRBV29-1	CSVFGGLAGNTIYF	TGCAGCGTGTTCGGGGGGCTTGCTGGAAACACCATATATTTT